The 22 T cell receptor beta chains below come from one sample, sequenced in a study of OX40 agonist ivuxolimab in advanced cancers. Sequencing used immunoSEQ multiplex PCR; TCRdb keeps in-frame clones, though not all of them. The sample yields 33,000 or so clones, around 87% seen once. The material was CD4+ or CD8+ T cells sorted from blood, obtained in a trial of the OX40 agonist ivuxolimab. The origin of the receptors is an adult with an advanced solid tumor such as melanoma, head and neck, liver or kidney cancer.

The genes are TRBV7-9 and TRBJ2-2; 8 nucleotides match TRBD1. Germline assignment: CDR1 SEHNR and CDR2 FQNEAQ (reference sequence). The CDR3 consists of 15 residues. Trimming took 3 bases from V and 0 from J; bases not matched to a gene: 0. This CDR3 is CASSLDRANTGELFF. For the CDR3, the DNA is TGTGCCAGCAGCTTGGACAGGGCGAACACCGGGGAGCTGTTTTTT.

The J gene is TRBJ2-5, the V gene TRBV5-1, with D unresolved. V was shortened by 0 bases and J by 5 bases, with 11 bases between the two germline ends. Germline CDR1 and CDR2: SGHRS and YFSETQ. The CDR3 spans 14 residues. CDR3 residues: CASSLDGLRETQYF. CDR3 in DNA: TGCGCCAGCAGCTTGGACGGGCTGCGGGAGACCCAGTACTTC.

V is TRBV5-1 and J is TRBJ2-7; 9 bases are a match to TRBD1. The CDR3 is 12 amino acids. CDR1 SGHRS and CDR2 YFSETQ come from the germline V gene. V shed 2 bases, J shed 7 bases, and the junction held 1 base outside the gene matches. CDR3 in amino acids: CASSFGTGEQYF. The CDR3 coding sequence is TGCGCCAGCAGCTTTGGGACAGGGGAGCAGTACTTC.

The chain joins TRBV4-2 to TRBJ2-3; 9 nucleotides match TRBD2. V lost 0 bases to trimming and J lost 3 bases; unmatched junction nucleotides: 4. CDR1 is LGHNA, CDR2 YNFKEQ, per germline. The CDR3 has 16 residues. The CDR3 nucleotides read TGTGCCAGCAGCCAAGAGGGGCTAGCGGGAACAGATACGCAGTATTTT. Residues: CASSQEGLAGTDTQYF.

The chain recombines TRBV28 with TRBJ1-5; possible D gene TRBD1, 6 bases. CDR1 and CDR2 (germline): MDHEN, SYDVKM. Deletions cut 6 bases from V and 2 bases from J, with 20 bases between. The CDR3 length is 17 residues. CDR3 bases: TGTGCCAGCAGCCCTCCAAGTCGGGGGGGCGGCAATCAGCCCCAGCATTTT. This gives the protein CASSPPSRGGGNQPQHF.

This clone was picked up a small number of times. This chain's CDR3 is CASSLDSSAARYTF. CDR3 sequence (DNA): TGCGCCAGCAGCTTGGACAGCTCGGCAGCCCGCTACACCTTC. The chain combines TRBV5-1 with TRBJ1-2; D gene ambiguous. The CDR3 length is 14 residues. Germline lookup yields CDR1 SGHRS and CDR2 YFSETQ. V lost 0 bases and J lost 9, with 15 bases in between.

This clone has more than one count but fewer than ten. This CDR3 is CASSQGGTSGRGETQYF. CDR3 nucleotide sequence: TGTGCCAGCAGCCAAGGGGGGACTAGCGGGAGGGGTGAGACCCAGTACTTC. The chain combines TRBV4-2 with TRBJ2-5; the match to TRBD2 covers 16 bases. V was clipped by 1 base and J by 5 bases; unmatched bases: 4. From germline, CDR1 is LGHNA and CDR2 YNFKEQ. The CDR3 extends over 17 amino acids.

The V gene is TRBV5-6, the J gene TRBJ2-1, with 8 nucleotides matching TRBD2. Losses at the gene ends were 1 base for V and 0 bases for J; bases not matched to a gene: 9. The CDR3 has 18 amino acids. Germline CDR1 reads SGHDT; CDR2 reads YYEEEE. CDR3 in amino acids: CASSLLRGRLSSYNEQFF. The CDR3 coding sequence is TGTGCCAGCAGCTTGTTGCGCGGGAGGCTGAGCTCCTACAATGAGCAGTTCTTC.

CDR3 protein: CASSGAVQGVGTQYF. DNA for the CDR3: TGTGCCAGCAGTGGGGCGGTTCAGGGTGTTGGGACCCAGTACTTC. The chain is built from TRBV6-5 and TRBJ2-5; D perhaps matches TRBD1 (5 bases). Trimming stripped 5 bases from V and 7 bases from J, with 20 bases between. This CDR3 region has 15 residues. From germline, CDR1 is MNHEY and CDR2 SVGAGI.

In nucleotides, the CDR3 is TGTGCCAGTAGCCAGGCTACGACAGGGCAAGAGACCCAGTACTTC. This gives the protein CASSQATTGQETQYF. The chain uses TRBV19 and TRBJ2-5; 7 bases line up with TRBD1. This CDR3 spans 15 amino acids. Unmatched junction bases numbered 9, after V lost 6 bases and J lost 2 bases. Germline V lookup: CDR1 LNHDA, CDR2 SQIVND (reference sequence).

This clone was observed once. This sequence joins TRBV5-1 and TRBJ1-4; the D gene is possibly TRBD1 (6 bases). Germline CDR1 reads SGHRS; CDR2 reads YFSETQ. The length of the CDR3 is 16 residues. Trimming took 5 bases from V and 3 from J, leaving 17 bases between them. The CDR3, as DNA: TGCGCCAGCAGGGGGACACCTTCTACTCCTAATGAAAAACTGTTTTTT. Translation gives CASRGTPSTPNEKLFF.

The CDR3 here is CATSSRDRGVTQYF. In nucleotides, the CDR3 is TGTGCCACCAGCAGCCGGGACAGGGGAGTTACGCAGTATTTT. The chain couples TRBV15 to TRBJ2-3; 10 bases line up with TRBD1. The V and J ends lost 3 bases and 8 bases, in that order; junction bases with no gene match: 5. Germline V CDR1 and CDR2: LNHNV, YYDKDF (reference sequence). The CDR3 runs to 14 residues.

J is TRBJ1-1 and V is TRBV11-2; no firm D call. Trimming removed 1 base at V and 7 bases at J, with 7 bases between. The germline CDR1 and CDR2 sequences are SGHAT and FQNNGV. There are 12 residues in the CDR3. The CDR3 protein is CASSLGRLEAFF. In nucleotides, the CDR3 is TGTGCCAGCAGCTTAGGGCGGCTTGAAGCTTTCTTT.

This clone came up once. J is TRBJ2-1 and V is TRBV19, with TRBD2 matching over 11 bases. V trimming: 4 bases; J trimming: 4 bases; junction bases outside the gene matches: 6. The CDR3 is made up of 16 amino acids. CDR1 LNHDA and CDR2 SQIVND come from the germline V gene (reference sequence). In DNA form, the CDR3 reads TGTGCCAGTAGTAGAACCGGGACTAGCGGATACAATGAGCAGTTCTTC. It is translated as CASSRTGTSGYNEQFF. Full variable domain (outside the CDR3, taken from reference TRBV19 and TRBJ2-1): DGGITQSPKYLFRKEGQNVTLSCEQNLNHDAMYWYRQDPGQGLRLIYYSQIVNDFQKGDIAEGYSVSREKKESFPLTVTSAQKNPTAFYLCASSRTGTSGYNEQFFGPGTRLTVL.

V gene TRBV5-1 combines with J gene TRBJ2-7; the match to TRBD2 covers 9 bases. V was clipped by 1 base and J by 4 bases; unmatched bases: 6. The CDR3 is made up of 15 amino acids. Per the germline V gene, CDR1 is SGHRS and CDR2 is YFSETQ. For the CDR3, the DNA is TGCGCCAGCAGCTTGTCTAGCGGGGCGGGATACGAGCAGTACTTC. Its translation: CASSLSSGAGYEQYF. Complete variable domain (other parts from reference TRBV5-1 and TRBJ2-7): KAGVTQTPRYLIKTRGQQVTLSCSPISGHRSVSWYQQTPGQGLQFLFEYFSETQRNKGNFPGRFSGRQFSNSRSEMNVSTLELGDSALYLCASSLSSGAGYEQYFGPGTRLTVT.

A word on this clone: This sample includes further DNA sequences coding for the same CDR3. The rearrangement joins TRBV28 to TRBJ1-2; D is undetermined. V lost 8 bases, J lost 4 bases, and 14 bases lay in between. The CDR3 totals 13 residues. Germline loops: CDR1 MDHEN, CDR2 SYDVKM. The CDR3 nucleotides are TGTGCCAGCCAACGCGGCCCTAGCTATGGCTACACCTTC. Protein: CASQRGPSYGYTF.

The chain joins TRBV28 to TRBJ1-2; a possible D gene is TRBD1 (5 bases). The ends were cut back, 4 bases at V and 6 bases at J, with 12 bases in the middle. Germline lookup yields CDR1 MDHEN and CDR2 SYDVKM. This CDR3 has 13 residues. CDR3 protein: CASSWGEGNGYTF. The CDR3 nucleotides read TGTGCCAGCAGTTGGGGGGAAGGGAATGGCTACACCTTC.

This clone was seen a single time. The J gene is TRBJ1-3, the V gene TRBV4-2; D not certain. This CDR3 spans 14 amino acids. Germline CDR1 reads LGHNA; CDR2 reads YNFKEQ. Trimming left V 2 bases short and J 0 bases short, with 5 bases between. CDR3 nucleotide sequence: TGTGCCAGCAGCCAAACGGTCTCTGGAAACACCATATATTTT. Amino acid sequence: CASSQTVSGNTIYF.

The V call is TRBV28, the J call TRBJ2-1, with D possibly called TRBD1 or TRBD2 (6 bases each). V gave up 6 bases and J gave up 5 bases, with 23 bases separating them. CDR1 and CDR2 from the germline V gene are MDHEN and SYDVKM. This CDR3 comprises 17 residues. CDR3: CASSKRGGPPSDNEQFF. CDR3 nucleotides: TGTGCCAGCAGCAAACGTGGGGGGCCTCCTAGCGACAATGAGCAGTTCTTC.

The V and J genes are TRBV28 and TRBJ2-3; 7 bases match TRBD1. The CDR3 has 18 residues. Germline-derived CDR1 and CDR2 are MDHEN and SYDVKM. With V trimmed by 6 bases and J by 0 bases, 15 bases remained unmatched. The CDR3 region has the DNA TGTGCCAGCAGCCTTGGGACAGCCTACCACGGTAGCACAGATACGCAGTATTTT. Its translation: CASSLGTAYHGSTDTQYF.

The gene calls are TRBV5-1 and TRBJ2-3; D is unresolved. The CDR3 extends over 11 amino acids. V lost 1 base to trimming and J lost 6 bases, with 3 bases between them. CDR1 and CDR2 from the germline V gene are SGHRS and YFSETQ. CDR3 DNA: TGCGCCAGCAGCTTGTCCGATACGCAGTATTTT. Its protein product is CASSLSDTQYF.

This clone came up a few times. V is TRBV27 and J is TRBJ2-7; weak D call: TRBD2 (7 bases). Germline lookup yields CDR1 MNHEY and CDR2 SMNVEV (reference sequence). The CDR3 has 14 amino acids. Trimming took 6 bases from V and 4 from J, leaving 16 bases between them. CDR3 region: CASRGGGGRYEQYF. CDR3 bases: TGTGCCAGCAGAGGGGGGGGCGGGAGATACGAGCAGTACTTC.